This TCR beta chain was sequenced for a study of vaccination effects on CD4 cells after COVID-19. The overall study: Post-vaccine sample collection fell at a median of 72 days after the second dose.

The ViraFEST assay expanded antigen-specific CD4+ T cells with viral peptide pools before sequencing. Having been cultured for less than 12 days, the cells underwent CD4+ T cell isolation. Two-dose vaccination with either BNT162b2 or mRNA-1273 was given to the participants. According to the study, vaccine recipients showed no prior SARS-CoV-2 infection and negative nucleocapsid antibodies. Some 2 million PBMC were placed in each well, which was supplemented with roughly 10 IU/ml IL-2 and around 9.5 ug/ml peptides. With regard to this clone: Antigen specificity is unknown.

Germline CDR1 reads LNHDA; CDR2 reads SQIVND (reference sequence). The CDR3 extends over 13 amino acids. Between the trimmed V and J ends, which lost 6 bases and 11 bases, there was a span of 14 bases. Whole-study results and caveats: Vaccine-induced clones in healthy vaccinees cross-reacted with common cold coronaviruses in only 1 of 255 cases.

Repertoires were generated with immunoSEQ multiplex PCR, while TCRdb's copy carries only in-frame clones and drops some. The sample has approximately 78,000 clones; about 80% are singletons. The V and J genes are TRBV19 and TRBJ1-6, with D tentatively TRBD1 (5 bases). The sequence was collected from a human donor who received a COVID-19 vaccine. The sample in question was CD4+ T cells from PBMCs cultured with HCoV-229E spike peptides, obtained after COVID-19 vaccination. The DNA of the CDR3 is TGTGCCAGTAGCACGACAGCGGTAGCACCCCTCCACTTT. Its translation is CASSTTAVAPLHF.